This is a list of T cell receptor beta chains from one sample in a study of breast tumors, draining lymph nodes, adjacent tissues. In TCRdb, the multiplex PCR reads were re-called with MiXCR into one record per CDR3 protein. The sample lists about 100,000 distinct CDR3 sequences, roughly 20% occurring once. Sequenced material: axillary lymph node tissue. The receptors were gathered from a female donor with breast cancer. Some clones in this sample may be carry-over from other donors' samples. The CDR3 runs from the conserved cysteine through the conserved F or W. The D gene is left open where the match is weak. Expanded clones are given a class, and other clones once, few, many or no size at all.

D,J,length,size,V,CDR3,DNA
TRBD2,TRBJ2-7,15,many,TRBV27,CASSSRRSGRDEQYF,TGTGCCAGCAGTTCTAGGCGTAGCGGGAGGGACGAGCAGTACTTC
NA,TRBJ1-2,18,many,TRBV11-2,CASSLLSSKLLRNYGYTF,TGTGCCAGCAGCTTATTATCGTCAAAACTACTGAGAAACTATGGCTACACCTTC
NA,TRBJ1-2,14,many,TRBV7-9,CASSPPGEIGGYTF,TGTGCCAGCAGCCCACCGGGGGAAATTGGTGGCTACACCTTC
NA,TRBJ2-3,18,NA,TRBV5-4,CASRFRDTPPSSTDTQYF,TGTGCCAGCAGATTCCGGGACACCCCGCCCTCTAGCACAGATACGCAGTATTTT
NA,TRBJ2-3,12,many,TRBV20-1,CSGQSTSHTQYF,TGCAGTGGCCAATCCACCTCACATACGCAGTATTTT
NA,TRBJ2-5,13,many,TRBV5-1,CASSFAAGETQYF,TGCGCCAGCAGCTTCGCGGCTGGTGAGACCCAGTACTTC
NA,TRBJ2-1,13,many,TRBV15,CATARVKYNEQFF,TGTGCCACCGCGAGGGTAAAGTACAATGAGCAGTTCTTC
TRBD2,TRBJ2-2,16,NA,TRBV6-5,CASSQGGTINTGELFF,TGTGCCAGCAGTCAAGGCGGGACTATTAACACCGGGGAGCTGTTTTTT
TRBD2,TRBJ2-1,17,many,TRBV2,CASSETGLADRNNEQFF,TGTGCCAGCAGTGAAACCGGACTAGCGGACAGAAACAATGAGCAGTTCTTC
NA,TRBJ1-5,16,NA,TRBV18,CASSPGMAIRNQPQHF,TGTGCCAGCTCACCGGGGATGGCGATCCGCAATCAGCCCCAGCATTTT
TRBD2,TRBJ2-1,15,few,TRBV19,CASSMTSGSYNEQFF,TGTGCCAGTAGTATGACTAGCGGGAGCTACAATGAGCAGTTCTTC
NA,TRBJ2-7,15,many,TRBV19,CASSNRLETTYEQYF,TGTGCCAGTAGTAACCGACTAGAAACCACCTACGAGCAGTACTTC
NA,TRBJ2-3,15,many,TRBV24-1,CATSDLLHSTDTQYF,TGTGCCACCAGTGATTTGCTGCATAGCACAGATACGCAGTATTTT
NA,TRBJ2-7,17,NA,TRBV20-1,CSASTLWGRSSSYEQYF,TGCAGTGCTAGTACATTGTGGGGCAGATCATCTTCCTACGAGCAGTACTTC
TRBD1,TRBJ2-3,16,many,TRBV2,CASSYSGTAGTDTQYF,TGTGCCAGCAGTTACTCCGGGACAGCCGGCACAGATACGCAGTATTTT
NA,TRBJ2-7,15,many,TRBV20-1,CSARVYGRGRPEQYF,TGCAGTGCTAGAGTTTATGGAAGGGGAAGGCCCGAGCAGTACTTC
NA,TRBJ1-3,16,many,TRBV7-8,CASSSSGAYSGNTIYF,TGTGCCAGCAGCTCATCTGGGGCTTACTCTGGAAACACCATATATTTT
NA,TRBJ2-7,13,many,TRBV28,CARPGRRGYEQYF,TGTGCCAGACCGGGACGTAGGGGCTACGAGCAGTACTTC
TRBD1,TRBJ1-6,17,NA,TRBV28,CASSLVSGTGGRAPLHF,TGTGCCAGCAGTTTAGTTTCCGGGACAGGGGGCAGGGCACCCCTCCACTTT
TRBD1,TRBJ1-5,12,many,TRBV20-1,CSANRGDQPQHF,TGCAGTGCGAACAGGGGGGATCAGCCCCAGCATTTT
TRBD2,TRBJ2-2,15,many,TRBV12-3/TRBV12-4,CASSRSGGNTGELFF,TGTGCCAGCAGTCGGAGCGGGGGGAACACCGGGGAGCTGTTTTTT
NA,TRBJ2-3,15,many,TRBV4-1,CASSQVRERTDTQYF,TGCGCCAGCAGCCAAGTACGAGAGCGCACAGATACGCAGTATTTT